This TCR beta chain was observed in a study of response to subunit inactivated influenza vaccine. The V and J ends lost 5 bases and 3 bases respectively, with 12 bases between them. Looked up from germline, CDR1 is SGHRS and CDR2 is YFSETQ. The CDR3 consists of 14 residues. TCRdb re-derived calls from the RT-PCR reads in MiXCR, one entry per CDR3 protein. Counted here are about 500,000 distinct CDR3 sequences, approximately 17% occurring once; the ten biggest clones make up less than 4%. The chain carries TRBV5-1 and TRBJ2-1; either TRBD1 or TRBD2 may supply D (5 bases each). This specimen consisted of CD4+ T cells sorted from PBMCs, obtained less than 30 months after vaccination. The sequence derives from a man aged 45 to 70 who received an inactivated influenza vaccine. The CDR3 nucleotides are TGCGCCAGCAGTCCGGGACGGAACTACAATGAGCAGTTCTTC. Amino acids: CASSPGRNYNEQFF.